Shown below are 30 T cell receptor beta chains from a single sample sequenced in a study of blood T cell repertoires in COVID-19. Profiled with immunoSEQ multiplex PCR; TCRdb holds only in-frame clones, not every one. The sample lists a few hundred thousand clones, 90% seen once, with more than 0.55% in the top ten. The specimen sequenced was PBMCs or T cells enriched from blood (not recorded which). The receptor set was obtained from a young man who had recovered from COVID-19.

The rearrangement links TRBV19 to TRBJ2-7; D is perhaps TRBD2 (6 bases). This CDR3 region has 15 residues. V lost 1 base, J lost 2 bases, and 12 bases lay in between. The V gene's germline CDR1 is LNHDA and CDR2 SQIVND (reference sequence). The DNA of the CDR3 is TGTGCCAGTAGTATAGGAAGTAGCGGAGCCTACGAGCAGTACTTC. Translating it yields CASSIGSSGAYEQYF.

V and J are TRBV29-1 and TRBJ2-6; D ambiguous. Germline CDR1 and CDR2: SQVTM and ANQGSEA. V was shortened by 4 bases and J by 0 bases, with 10 bases between the two germline ends. The CDR3 is 15 amino acids. CDR3 sequence reads: CSVVGSASGANVLTF. CDR3 in DNA: TGCAGCGTTGTGGGCAGTGCCTCTGGGGCCAACGTCCTGACTTTC.

This clone was seen a single time. V and J are TRBV2 and TRBJ2-3, with 8 nucleotides matching TRBD2. The CDR3 contains 16 residues. The V gene end was trimmed by 8 bases and the J gene end by 4 bases; junction bases not matched to a gene: 14. Germline loops: CDR1 SNHLY, CDR2 FYNNEI. CDR3 sequence reads: CASLQERGFGADTQYF. The CDR3, as DNA: TGTGCCAGCCTCCAGGAGCGGGGGTTTGGGGCAGATACGCAGTATTTT.

V and J are TRBV28 and TRBJ1-4; D might be TRBD1 (5 bases). The germline V and J ends were trimmed by 5 bases and 2 bases, with 12 bases remaining between them. CDR1 is MDHEN and CDR2 is SYDVKM in the germline V gene. The CDR3 runs to 15 residues. The CDR3 DNA sequence: TGTGCCAGCAGTACCTCAGGGTGGACTAATGAAAAACTGTTTTTT. It specifies CASSTSGWTNEKLFF. Full variable domain (rest looked up from reference TRBV28 and TRBJ1-4): DVKVTQSSRYLVKRTGEKVFLECVQDMDHENMFWYRQDPGLGLRLIYFSYDVKMKEKGDIPEGYSVSREKKERFSLILESASTNQTSMYLCASSTSGWTNEKLFFGSGTQLSVL.

The chain recombines TRBV30 with TRBJ1-1; maybe TRBD1 (5 bases). Germline V gene lookup returns CDR1 GTSNPN and CDR2 SVGIG (reference sequence). The CDR3 covers 13 residues. V was cut by 4 bases and J by 1 base, with 10 bases left in between. The CDR3 is CAWTGDRNTEAFF. Here the CDR3 DNA reads TGTGCCTGGACGGGGGACCGGAACACTGAAGCTTTCTTT.

This clone turned up a few times. The chain joins TRBV6-5 to TRBJ2-2; D is ambiguous. Germline V gene sequence: CDR1 MNHEY, CDR2 SVGAGI. The germline V and J ends were trimmed by 6 bases and 4 bases, with 12 bases remaining between them. The CDR3 covers 14 residues. The CDR3: CASRRSDLTGELFF. Here the CDR3 DNA reads TGTGCCAGCAGGCGGTCAGACCTCACCGGGGAGCTGTTTTTT.

The chain uses TRBV19 and TRBJ1-2, with 8 bases identical to TRBD1. V dropped 6 bases and J dropped 6; count of bases not matched to a gene: 9. The CDR3 is 14 amino acids. Germline V gene lookup returns CDR1 LNHDA and CDR2 SQIVND (reference sequence). The CDR3 protein is CASRALDREHGYTF. The DNA of the CDR3 is TGTGCCAGTAGGGCCCTGGACAGGGAGCATGGCTACACCTTC.

The rearrangement links TRBV19 to TRBJ1-6, with TRBD1 identical over 10 bases. There are 14 residues in the CDR3. With 9 bases clipped from V and 8 bases from J, the junction kept 7 bases outside the gene matches. Germline V CDR1 and CDR2: LNHDA, SQIVND (reference sequence). The CDR3 loop reads CARNRDRGYSPLHF. The CDR3 nucleotides are TGTGCCAGAAACCGGGACAGGGGATATTCACCCCTCCACTTT.

CDR3: CASSSRDRGFHEQYF. The CDR3 nucleotides read TGTGCCAGCAGCTCCCGGGACAGGGGTTTCCACGAGCAGTACTTC. The chain employs TRBV5-4 and TRBJ2-7; TRBD1 aligns across 10 bases. This CDR3 has 15 amino acids. The J segment lost 5 bases and the V segment lost 3 bases, leaving 8 bases of the junction unmatched. The germline V gene encodes CDR1 SGHNT and CDR2 YYREEE (reference sequence).

This clone was seen at least ten times. The V call is TRBV29-1, the J call TRBJ2-3, with 11 bases aligning to TRBD2. Germline CDR1 and CDR2: SQVTM and ANQGSEA. With V trimmed by 5 bases and J by 5 bases, 3 bases remained unmatched. This CDR3 is built from 13 residues. CDR3 loop: CSVTSGSVDTQYF. Written as DNA, the CDR3 is TGCAGCGTTACTAGCGGGAGTGTAGATACGCAGTATTTT.

The table lists this clone with a count of one. J is TRBJ2-6 and V is TRBV6-5, with D perhaps matching TRBD2 (6 bases). The CDR3 is 14 amino acids. V was pared by 9 bases and J by 4 bases, with 13 bases between. In germline, CDR1 is MNHEY, CDR2 SVGAGI. The CDR3 is CASAAGDGANVLTF. DNA for the CDR3: TGTGCCAGTGCAGCGGGTGACGGGGCCAACGTCCTGACTTTC.

This clone was detected only a few times. The gene calls are TRBV18 and TRBJ1-1; unclear D gene. V was shortened by 5 bases and J by 1 base, with 5 bases between the two germline ends. Germline lookup yields CDR1 KGHSH and CDR2 LQKENI. The length of the CDR3 is 12 residues. CDR3 coding DNA: TGTGCCAGCTCAAACTGGAACACTGAAGCTTTCTTT. Encoded protein: CASSNWNTEAFF.

V gene TRBV19 combines with J gene TRBJ1-4, with D tentatively TRBD1 (6 bases). Germline values: CDR1 LNHDA, CDR2 SQIVND (reference sequence). Trimming removed 7 bases at V and 7 bases at J, with 19 bases between. CDR3 length equals 15 residues. The CDR3 spells CASTDGGAGGEKLFF. In DNA, the CDR3 is TGTGCCAGTACCGATGGGGGGGCAGGTGGTGAAAAACTGTTTTTT.

V usage is TRBV3-1 (or the pseudogene TRBV3-2) and J usage is TRBJ1-2, with a weak D call TRBD1 (6 bases). V lost 1 base to trimming and J lost 8 bases, with 11 bases between them. Looked up from germline, CDR1 is LGHDT and CDR2 is YNNKEL (reference sequence). The CDR3 has 13 amino acids. The CDR3 DNA is TGTGCCAGCAGCCAAGCCCCAGGACAGGGCTACACCTTC. Protein: CASSQAPGQGYTF.

The chain joins TRBV6-1 to TRBJ1-5; no definite D call. Germline assignment: CDR1 MNHNS and CDR2 SASEGT. The CDR3 totals 13 residues. V was pared by 0 bases and J by 3 bases, with 3 bases between. The CDR3 nucleotides read TGTGCCAGCAGTGAAGCCCTCAATCAGCCCCAGCATTTT. It is translated as CASSEALNQPQHF.

J is TRBJ1-1 and V is TRBV14, with D maybe TRBD1 (5 bases). The germline gives CDR1 SGHDN, CDR2 FVKESK. This CDR3 spans 15 amino acids. V was shortened by 1 base and J by 1 base, with 10 bases between the two germline ends. The CDR3 DNA sequence: TGTGCCAGCAGCCAAGGTCGGGGGTGGAACACTGAAGCTTTCTTT. It encodes CASSQGRGWNTEAFF.

In this sample, this clone turned up a few times. The rearrangement joins TRBV6-5 to TRBJ2-7; 7 bases fit TRBD2. The J segment lost 0 bases and the V segment lost 7 bases, leaving 6 bases of the junction unmatched. The CDR3 runs 14 residues. Germline lookup yields CDR1 MNHEY and CDR2 SVGAGI. Written as DNA, the CDR3 is TGTGCCAGCACTTGGACTAGAGTCTCCTACGAGCAGTACTTC. Amino acids: CASTWTRVSYEQYF.

Remarks on this clone: The identical CDR3 is also encoded by other nucleotide sequences in the sample. This chain links TRBV28 with TRBJ1-5, with 10 bases aligning to TRBD1. In germline, CDR1 is MDHEN, CDR2 SYDVKM. The CDR3 is 15 residues long. V trimming: 5 bases; J trimming: 2 bases; junction bases outside the gene matches: 3. This CDR3 is CASSRTGGGNQPQHF. CDR3 bases: TGTGCCAGCAGTCGGACAGGGGGAGGCAATCAGCCCCAGCATTTT.

The rearrangement links TRBV12-5 to TRBJ1-1; a weak D match, TRBD1 (5 bases). The germline V gene encodes CDR1 LGHNT and CDR2 FRNRAP. V shed 3 bases and J shed 1 base, with 12 bases lying between them. The CDR3 runs 15 residues. CDR3 nucleotides: TGTGCTAGTGGTTTTACAACGACAGAGAACACTGAAGCTTTCTTT. As protein: CASGFTTTENTEAFF.

This chain connects TRBV6-4 to TRBJ2-3, with 7 bases fitting TRBD1. After removal of 2 bases from V and 1 base from J, the junction contained 0 bases not matched to a gene. The CDR3 is made up of 14 amino acids. Germline V gives CDR1 MRHNA, CDR2 SNTAGT. The CDR3 bases are TGTGCCAGCAGTGACGGACAGGGCACAGATACGCAGTATTTT. Protein: CASSDGQGTDTQYF.

This clone was picked up a small number of times. This chain uses TRBV5-3 with TRBJ2-1, with TRBD2 matching 14 bases. TRBV5-3 is an open reading frame, and its role is uncertain. V trimming: 6 bases; J trimming: 3 bases; junction bases outside the gene matches: 17. This CDR3 region has 20 residues. In nucleotides, the CDR3 is TGTGCCAGAACTACACTCCCGGGACTAGCGGGGGCGAAACACTACAATGAGCAGTTCTTC. Translating it yields CARTTLPGLAGAKHYNEQFF.

The chain couples TRBV5-6 to TRBJ1-6, with 7 bases that match TRBD1. CDR3 length: 14 residues. Unmatched junction bases numbered 4, after V lost 3 bases and J lost 7 bases. Germline V gene sequence: CDR1 SGHDT, CDR2 YYEEEE. The CDR3 region has the DNA TGTGCCAGCAGCTGGGACAGAAGCAATTCACCCCTCCACTTT. Translating gives CASSWDRSNSPLHF.

The chain joins TRBV4-1 to TRBJ1-2, with 10 positions matching TRBD1. Germline CDR1 is MGHRA and CDR2 is YSYEKL. V shed 4 bases, J shed 2 bases, and the junction held 7 bases outside the gene matches. The CDR3 is 16 amino acids. CDR3 protein: CASSPTGQGRNYGYTF. The CDR3 bases are TGCGCCAGCAGCCCAACGGGACAGGGGAGGAACTATGGCTACACCTTC.

This rearrangement joins TRBV7-3 to TRBJ1-3; no clear D gene. There are 13 residues in the CDR3. Germline CDR1 is SGHTA and CDR2 is FQGTGA. Trimming shortened V by 6 bases and J by 2 bases, and 8 bases separated the two germline ends. CDR3 amino acids: CASSRSAGNTIYF. The CDR3, as DNA: TGTGCCAGCAGTCGGTCGGCTGGAAACACCATATATTTT. Filled out from reference TRBV7-3 and TRBJ1-3, the complete variable domain reads GAGVSQTPSNKVTEKGKYVELRCDPISGHTALYWYRQSLGQGPEFLIYFQGTGAADDSGLPNDRFFAVRPEGSVSTLKIQRTERGDSAVYLCASSRSAGNTIYFGEGSWLTVV.

The V call is TRBV6-5, the J call TRBJ2-1; TRBD1 agrees at 9 bases. The ends lost 6 bases at V and 6 bases at J; junction bases unmatched: 3. This CDR3 contains 13 residues. Germline CDR1 and CDR2: MNHEY and SVGAGI. The CDR3 is CASRTGGTNEQFF. The CDR3 DNA reads TGTGCCAGCAGGACAGGGGGTACCAATGAGCAGTTCTTC.

The genes are TRBV19 and TRBJ2-7; D gene unclear. The CDR3 contains 13 residues. The germline V gene encodes CDR1 LNHDA and CDR2 SQIVND (reference sequence). Trimming shortened V by 1 base and J by 3 bases, and 7 bases separated the two germline ends. Here the CDR3 reads CASSIGESYEQYF. The CDR3 bases are TGTGCCAGTAGTATAGGCGAAAGCTACGAGCAGTACTTC.

V gene TRBV27 combines with J gene TRBJ1-1; D gene ambiguous. The V gene lost 3 bases and the J gene lost 4 bases, with 9 bases spanning the gap. Germline CDR1 and CDR2: MNHEY and SMNVEV (reference sequence). The CDR3 runs 13 residues. CDR3 sequence (DNA): TGTGCCAGCAGTTTCCGGACTCGCACTGAAGCTTTCTTT. It specifies CASSFRTRTEAFF.

This chain joins TRBV5-8 and TRBJ2-1, with D uncertain. Trimming stripped 6 bases from V and 8 bases from J, with 18 bases between. The CDR3 is 14 amino acids. Germline V gene sequence: CDR1 SGHTS, CDR2 YDEGEE. CDR3 protein: CASTTPGLGDEQFF. Written as DNA, the CDR3 is TGTGCCAGCACCACCCCCGGTCTGGGCGATGAGCAGTTCTTC.

The J gene is TRBJ2-5, the V gene TRBV27; 12 nucleotides match TRBD1. CDR1 and CDR2 (germline): MNHEY, SMNVEV (reference sequence). V dropped 8 bases and J dropped 5; count of bases not matched to a gene: 9. The CDR3 is 15 amino acids. The CDR3 bases are TGTGCCAGCGGGCCCGGGACAGGGGGCACGGAGACCCAGTACTTC. It specifies CASGPGTGGTETQYF.

V and J are TRBV7-8 and TRBJ1-4; 7 bases line up with TRBD1. CDR3 size: 15 residues. V gave up 0 bases and J gave up 6 bases; unmatched junction bases: 4. Germline CDR1 SGHVS, CDR2 FQNEAQ. CDR3 residues: CASSLAGTAHEKLFF. In DNA, the CDR3 is TGTGCCAGCAGCTTAGCCGGGACAGCCCATGAAAAACTGTTTTTT. Full variable domain (outside the CDR3, taken from reference TRBV7-8 and TRBJ1-4): GAGVSQSPRYKVAKRGQDVALRCDPISGHVSLFWYQQALGQGPEFLTYFQNEAQLDKSGLPSDRFFAERPEGSVSTLKIQRTQQEDSAVYLCASSLAGTAHEKLFFGSGTQLSVL.